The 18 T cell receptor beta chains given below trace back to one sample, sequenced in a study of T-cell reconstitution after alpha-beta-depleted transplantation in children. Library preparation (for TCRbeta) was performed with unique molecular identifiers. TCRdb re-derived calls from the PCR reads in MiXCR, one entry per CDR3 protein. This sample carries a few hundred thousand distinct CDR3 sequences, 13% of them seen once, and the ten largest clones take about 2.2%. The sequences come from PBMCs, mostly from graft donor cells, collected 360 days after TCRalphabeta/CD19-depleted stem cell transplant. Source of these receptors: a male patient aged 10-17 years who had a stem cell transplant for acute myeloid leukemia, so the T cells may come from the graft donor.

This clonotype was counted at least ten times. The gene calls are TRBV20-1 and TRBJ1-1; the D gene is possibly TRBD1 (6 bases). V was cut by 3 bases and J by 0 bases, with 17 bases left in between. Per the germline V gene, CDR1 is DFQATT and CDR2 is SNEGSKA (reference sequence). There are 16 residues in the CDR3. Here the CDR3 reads CSASSGAGRMNTEAFF. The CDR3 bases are TGCAGTGCTAGCTCGGGGGCGGGACGGATGAACACTGAAGCTTTCTTT.

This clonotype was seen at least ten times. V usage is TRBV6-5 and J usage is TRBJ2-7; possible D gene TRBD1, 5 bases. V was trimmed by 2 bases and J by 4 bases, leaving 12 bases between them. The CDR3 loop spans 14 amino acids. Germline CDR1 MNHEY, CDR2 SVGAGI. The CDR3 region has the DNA TGTGCCAGCAGTTACGGGGCGATGGGATACGAGCAGTACTTC. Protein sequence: CASSYGAMGYEQYF.

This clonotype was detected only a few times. The CDR3 region has the DNA TGTGCCAGCAGCTTCAGCGGGAGGAGCTCCTACGAGCAGTACTTC. It yields the protein CASSFSGRSSYEQYF. The V and J genes are TRBV7-9 and TRBJ2-7; 9 bases are a match to TRBD2. Germline assignment: CDR1 SEHNR and CDR2 FQNEAQ (reference sequence). CDR3 length: 15 residues. Germline trimming cut 3 bases from V and 0 bases from J; bases unmatched to any gene: 3.

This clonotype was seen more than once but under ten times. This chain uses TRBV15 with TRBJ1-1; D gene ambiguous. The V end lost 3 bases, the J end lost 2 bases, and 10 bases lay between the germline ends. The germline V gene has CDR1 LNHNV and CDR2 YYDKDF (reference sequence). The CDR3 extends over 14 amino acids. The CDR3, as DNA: TGTGCCACCAGCAGTATCCGGGTAAACACTGAAGCTTTCTTT. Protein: CATSSIRVNTEAFF.

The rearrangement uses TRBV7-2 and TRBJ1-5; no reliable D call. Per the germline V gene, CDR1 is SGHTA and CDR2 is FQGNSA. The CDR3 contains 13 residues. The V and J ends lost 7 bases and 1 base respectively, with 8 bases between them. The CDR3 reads CASTTGSNQPQHF. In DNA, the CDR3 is TGTGCCAGCACTACGGGGAGCAATCAGCCCCAGCATTTT. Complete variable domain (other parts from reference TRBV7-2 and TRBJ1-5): GAGVSQSPSNKVTEKGKDVELRCDPISGHTALYWYRQSLGQGLEFLIYFQGNSAPDKSGLPSDRFSAERTGGSVSTLTIQRTQQEDSAVYLCASTTGSNQPQHFGDGTRLSIL.

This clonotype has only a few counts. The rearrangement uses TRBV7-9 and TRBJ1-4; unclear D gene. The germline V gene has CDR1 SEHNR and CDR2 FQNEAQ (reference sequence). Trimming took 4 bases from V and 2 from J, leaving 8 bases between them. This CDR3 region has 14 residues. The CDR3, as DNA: TGTGCCAGCAGCTCCGGCGGGACTAATGAAAAACTGTTTTTT. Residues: CASSSGGTNEKLFF.

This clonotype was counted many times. CDR3 coding DNA: TGTGCCAGCAGCCAAGCTTGGCACGGCGCAGGAGGCTCCTACGAGCAGTACTTC. It yields the protein CASSQAWHGAGGSYEQYF. This chain joins TRBV3-1 and TRBJ2-7; possible D gene TRBD2, 5 bases. Germline V gene data show CDR1 as LGHDT and CDR2 as YNNKEL (reference sequence). Trimming removed 1 base from V and 0 bases from J, with 19 bases in between. This CDR3 spans 18 amino acids.

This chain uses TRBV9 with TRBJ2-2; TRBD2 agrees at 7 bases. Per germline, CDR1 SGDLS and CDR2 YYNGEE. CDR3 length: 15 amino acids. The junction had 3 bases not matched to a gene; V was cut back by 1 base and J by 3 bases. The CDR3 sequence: CASSVTAGDTGELFF. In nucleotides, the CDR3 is TGTGCCAGCAGCGTAACTGCGGGGGACACCGGGGAGCTGTTTTTT.

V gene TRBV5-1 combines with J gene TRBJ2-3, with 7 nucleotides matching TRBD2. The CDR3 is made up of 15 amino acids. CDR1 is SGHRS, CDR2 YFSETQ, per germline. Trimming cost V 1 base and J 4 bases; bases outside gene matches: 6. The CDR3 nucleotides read TGCGCCAGCAGCTTGTCTGGCGGGAGCCCAGATACGCAGTATTTT. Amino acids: CASSLSGGSPDTQYF.

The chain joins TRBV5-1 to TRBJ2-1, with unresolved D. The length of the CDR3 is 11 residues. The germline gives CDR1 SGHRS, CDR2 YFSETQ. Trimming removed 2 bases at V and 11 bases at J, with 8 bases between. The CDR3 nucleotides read TGCGCCAGCAGCTTTCACTGGAAGCAGTTCTTC. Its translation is CASSFHWKQFF.

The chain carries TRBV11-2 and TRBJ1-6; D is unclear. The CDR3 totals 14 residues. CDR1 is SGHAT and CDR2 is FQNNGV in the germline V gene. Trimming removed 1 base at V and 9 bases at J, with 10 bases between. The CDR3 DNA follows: TGTGCCAGCAGCTTAGCCGTCGGGATTTCACCCCTCCACTTT. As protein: CASSLAVGISPLHF.

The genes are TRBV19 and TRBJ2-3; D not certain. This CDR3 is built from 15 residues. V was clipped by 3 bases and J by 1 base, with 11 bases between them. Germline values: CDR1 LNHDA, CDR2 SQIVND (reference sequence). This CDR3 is CASSIIGARTDTQYF. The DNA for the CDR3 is TGTGCCAGTAGTATCATCGGCGCTCGCACAGATACGCAGTATTTT.

The CDR3 region is CASRLTSGTGELFF. The CDR3 nucleotides read TGTGCCAGCAGGCTGACTAGCGGGACCGGGGAGCTGTTTTTT. This sequence joins TRBV7-2 and TRBJ2-2; 10 bases line up with TRBD2. Germline loops: CDR1 SGHTA, CDR2 FQGNSA. The CDR3 extends over 14 amino acids. The V gene end was trimmed by 6 bases and the J gene end by 5 bases; junction bases not matched to a gene: 3. The full variable domain, in which reference TRBV7-2 and TRBJ2-2 provide the parts outside the CDR3, is GAGVSQSPSNKVTEKGKDVELRCDPISGHTALYWYRQSLGQGLEFLIYFQGNSAPDKSGLPSDRFSAERTGGSVSTLTIQRTQQEDSAVYLCASRLTSGTGELFFGEGSRLTVL.

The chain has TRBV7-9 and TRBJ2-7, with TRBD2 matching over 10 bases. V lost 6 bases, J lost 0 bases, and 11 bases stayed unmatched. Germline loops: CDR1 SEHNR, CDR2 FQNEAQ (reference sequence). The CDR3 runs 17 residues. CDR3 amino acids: CASSPALLAGVSYEQYF. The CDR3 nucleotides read TGTGCCAGCAGTCCAGCGCTTCTAGCGGGGGTCTCCTACGAGCAGTACTTC.

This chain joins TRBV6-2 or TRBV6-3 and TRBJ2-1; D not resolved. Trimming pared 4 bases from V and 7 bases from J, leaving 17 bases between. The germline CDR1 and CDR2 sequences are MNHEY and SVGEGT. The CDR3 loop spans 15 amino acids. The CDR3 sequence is CASSFRAHLKNEQFF. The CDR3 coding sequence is TGTGCCAGCAGTTTCCGGGCCCACTTGAAGAATGAGCAGTTCTTC.

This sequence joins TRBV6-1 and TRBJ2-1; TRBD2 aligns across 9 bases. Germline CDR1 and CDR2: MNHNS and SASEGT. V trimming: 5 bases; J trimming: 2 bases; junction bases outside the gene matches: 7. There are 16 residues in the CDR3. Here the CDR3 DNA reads TGTGCCAGCAGTCAATGGGCTAGCGGGACCTACAATGAGCAGTTCTTC. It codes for CASSQWASGTYNEQFF.

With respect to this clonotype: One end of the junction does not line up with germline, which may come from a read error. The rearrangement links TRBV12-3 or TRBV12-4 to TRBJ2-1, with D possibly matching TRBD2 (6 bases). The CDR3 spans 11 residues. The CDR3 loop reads CASTGGIRVAF. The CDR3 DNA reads TGTGCCAGCACTGGCGGGATAAGGGTAGCCTTC.

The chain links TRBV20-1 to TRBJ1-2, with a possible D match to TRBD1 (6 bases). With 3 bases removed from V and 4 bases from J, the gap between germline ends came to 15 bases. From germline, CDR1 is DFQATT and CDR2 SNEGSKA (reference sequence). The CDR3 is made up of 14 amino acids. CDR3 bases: TGCAGTGCTAGGGGGTTACAGGGTTCCTATGGCTACACCTTC. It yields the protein CSARGLQGSYGYTF.